The clone carrying this T cell receptor (beta chain) was counted ten times or more. The sample comes from a study of blood T cells in healthy people across ages. Using a J-beta primer mix together with a sample-barcoded 5' primer, a second PCR was run for about 7 to 12 cycles. TCRdb independently ran MiXCR on the 5' RACE reads; one entry per CDR3 protein. In the table there are 750,000 to 1,000,000 distinct CDR3 sequences, almost 30% of which are singletons. The CDR3 covers 12 residues. Trimming took off 0 bases at V and 8 bases at J, with 8 bases between the two ends. Germline CDR1 is DFQATT and CDR2 is SNEGSKA (reference sequence). These data also formed part of another study, on T cells of mothers and their children. This second study says: In this cohort, donors were a few healthy Caucasian mothers plus their six children.

The receptor comes from a woman between 40 and 55 years old in good health. The sequencing input was blood. This chain links TRBV20-1 with TRBJ2-1, with D possibly matching TRBD2 (5 bases). The CDR3 bases are TGCAGTGCTAGAGAGAGGGAACATGAGCAGTTCTTC. It codes for CSAREREHEQFF.